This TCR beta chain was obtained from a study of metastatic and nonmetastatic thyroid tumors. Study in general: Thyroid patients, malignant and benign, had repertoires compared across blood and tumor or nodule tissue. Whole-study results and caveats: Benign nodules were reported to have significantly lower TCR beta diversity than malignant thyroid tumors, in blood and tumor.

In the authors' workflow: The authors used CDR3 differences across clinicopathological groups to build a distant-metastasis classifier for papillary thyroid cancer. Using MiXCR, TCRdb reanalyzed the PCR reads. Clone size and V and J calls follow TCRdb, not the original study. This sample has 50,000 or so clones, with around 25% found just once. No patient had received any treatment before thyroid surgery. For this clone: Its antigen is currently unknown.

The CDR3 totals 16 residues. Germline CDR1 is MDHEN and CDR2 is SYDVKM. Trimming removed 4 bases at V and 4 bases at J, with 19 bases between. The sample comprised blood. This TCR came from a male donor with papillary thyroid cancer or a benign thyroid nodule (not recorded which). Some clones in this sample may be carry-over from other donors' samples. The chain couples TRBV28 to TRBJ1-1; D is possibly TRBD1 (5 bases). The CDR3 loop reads CASSSPGARTLTEAFF. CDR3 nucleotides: TGTGCCAGCAGTTCCCCAGGTGCGAGGACACTCACTGAAGCTTTCTTT.